This T cell receptor beta chain comes out of a study of regulatory T cells in long-lasting Graves disease. Study at large: Positive TSH receptor antibodies alongside over 5 years of antithyroid drugs were what marked Graves' disease as persistent.

Germline-derived CDR1 and CDR2 are SNHLY and FYNNEI. V lost 3 bases to trimming and J lost 1 base, with 9 bases between them. This CDR3 is built from 14 residues. Construction of TCR beta libraries relied on iRepertoire HTBI primers and on Arm-PCR targeting CDR3 regions. TCRdb re-called the multiplex PCR reads with MiXCR, one entry per CDR3 protein. This table has roughly 400,000 distinct CDR3 sequences, about 21% appearing once. The table lists this clonotype with many counts. Time point here: persistent/refractory GD, antithyroid drugs over 5 years with positive TRAb. The authors made the TCR library using RNA they extracted from PBMCs. Peripheral blood, at approximately 9 milliliters, went into EDTA tubes.

This receptor was obtained from a female donor with Graves disease. This sequence joins TRBV2 and TRBJ2-5; no clear D. The sequencing here drew on peripheral blood mononuclear cells (PBMCs), taken when the disease was refractory, from a patient treated with antithyroid drugs. The CDR3 here is CASSERWTQETQYF. In nucleotides, the CDR3 is TGTGCCAGCAGTGAGAGGTGGACCCAAGAGACCCAGTACTTC. The full variable domain, completed using reference TRBV2 and TRBJ2-5, is EPEVTQTPSHQVTQMGQEVILRCVPISNHLYFYWYRQILGQKVEFLVSFYNNEISEKSEIFDDQFSVERPDGSNFTLKIRSTKLEDSAMYFCASSERWTQETQYFGPGTRLLVL.